Listed below are T cell receptor beta chains from one sample, sequenced in a study of control samples from healthy donors and cancer patients. Clones were sequenced by immunoSEQ multiplex PCR, and TCRdb holds only the in-frame ones, with some missing. Of about 27,000 clones in the sample, roughly 93% were seen once. The sample comprised PBMCs. All receptors come from a man aged 45-65 years with lung cancer. Both conserved end residues are part of each CDR3. D genes are given only for firm matches. Size is stated for part of the rows, as once, few or many counts, or as a class when the clone is expanded.

v_gene	d_gene	abundance	j_gene	CDR3aa	CDR3nt
TRBV5-6	-	once	TRBJ1-2	CASSLAFQRSYGYTF	TGTGCCAGCAGCTTGGCGTTCCAGAGGAGCTATGGCTACACCTTC
TRBV7-2	-	once	TRBJ2-1	CASSLSQGNYNEQFF	TGTGCCAGCAGCTTATCTCAGGGGAACTACAATGAGCAGTTCTTC
TRBV29-1	-	-	TRBJ2-2	CSVRTSDTNTGELFF	TGCAGCGTCCGAACTTCAGACACAAACACCGGGGAGCTGTTTTTT
TRBV24-1	-	-	TRBJ2-1	CATSDSARYNEQFF	TGTGCCACCAGTGACTCCGCCAGATACAATGAGCAGTTCTTC
TRBV19	-	-	TRBJ2-6	CASSDDSAGANVLTF	TGTGCCAGTAGCGACGATAGCGCTGGGGCCAACGTCCTGACTTTC
TRBV19	TRBD1	-	TRBJ2-6	CASTDGQGFAGANVLTF	TGTGCCAGTACCGACGGACAGGGCTTCGCTGGGGCCAACGTCCTGACTTTC
TRBV5-6	-	-	TRBJ2-5	CASSFFLTGDETQYF	TGTGCCAGCAGCTTTTTCCTTACCGGGGACGAGACCCAGTACTTC
TRBV9	-	-	TRBJ2-3	CASSAGEYITDTQYF	TGTGCCAGCAGCGCGGGGGAATATATCACAGATACGCAGTATTTT
TRBV7-3	TRBD2	-	TRBJ2-7	CASSLAAVGTSGSYEQYF	TGTGCCAGCAGCTTAGCAGCCGTAGGGACTAGCGGATCCTACGAGCAGTACTTC
TRBV9	-	-	TRBJ2-3	CASSAEAADTQYF	TGTGCCAGCAGCGCCGAAGCTGCAGATACGCAGTATTTT
TRBV27	-	-	TRBJ2-3	CAIGTDTQYF	TGTGCCATCGGCACAGATACGCAGTATTTT
TRBV7-8	-	-	TRBJ2-3	CASSLVRGPYTDTQYF	TGTGCCAGCAGCTTAGTAAGGGGTCCCTACACAGATACGCAGTATTTT
TRBV24-1	TRBD1	-	TRBJ2-1	CATSATTGTYNEQFF	TGTGCCACCAGTGCCACGACAGGGACCTACAATGAGCAGTTCTTC
TRBV28	TRBD2	-	TRBJ2-7	CASISGQGTYEQYF	TGTGCCAGCATTAGCGGGCAGGGTACCTACGAGCAGTACTTC
TRBV12-3/TRBV12-4	-	-	TRBJ2-7	CASSLNPSYEQYF	TGTGCCAGCAGTTTGAACCCTTCCTACGAGCAGTACTTC
TRBV28	-	-	TRBJ2-3	CASSGGYRADTQYF	TGTGCCAGCAGCGGGGGTTACCGGGCAGATACGCAGTATTTT
TRBV9	-	-	TRBJ2-2	CASSVDDGKNTGELFF	TGTGCCAGCAGCGTCGACGACGGGAAAAACACCGGGGAGCTGTTTTTT
TRBV5-4	TRBD2	-	TRBJ2-3	CASSRPSGAGDTQYF	TGTGCCAGCAGCCGACCTAGCGGGGCTGGGGATACGCAGTATTTT
TRBV5-1	-	-	TRBJ2-7	CASSRRLGAYEQYF	TGCGCCAGCAGCCGGAGACTTGGGGCCTACGAGCAGTACTTC
TRBV18	-	-	TRBJ1-6	CASSPPVVGRANSPLHF	TGTGCCAGCTCACCACCGGTGGTGGGGAGGGCTAATTCACCCCTCCACTTT
TRBV5-5	-	once	TRBJ2-5	CASTTTLTGLETQYF	TGTGCCAGCACCACAACATTAACAGGGCTAGAGACCCAGTACTTC
TRBV2	-	-	TRBJ2-1	CARGRGGSYNEQFF	TGTGCCAGGGGCAGGGGAGGCTCCTACAATGAGCAGTTCTTC
TRBV6-1	TRBD2	-	TRBJ2-1	CASSEYSGYSYNEQFF	TGTGCCAGCAGTGAATATAGCGGGTACTCCTACAATGAGCAGTTCTTC
TRBV7-8	-	-	TRBJ2-1	CASSLDRVNVLRYNEQFF	TGTGCCAGCAGCTTAGACAGGGTCAATGTCCTCAGGTACAATGAGCAGTTCTTC
TRBV12-5	-	once	TRBJ1-3	CASGDPSSGNTIYF	TGTGCTAGTGGGGATCCTAGCTCTGGAAACACCATATATTTT
TRBV7-9	-	-	TRBJ2-7	CASSLDVNEQYF	TGTGCCAGCAGCTTAGACGTCAACGAGCAGTACTTC
TRBV7-8	-	once	TRBJ1-1	CASSLAGMGTEAFF	TGTGCCAGCAGCTTAGCAGGGATGGGCACTGAAGCTTTCTTT
TRBV5-8	-	-	TRBJ2-3	CASSLELPTDTQYF	TGTGCCAGCAGCTTGGAACTTCCCACAGATACGCAGTATTTT
TRBV7-7	-	-	TRBJ2-5	CASSLAGTLQETQYF	TGTGCTAGCAGTCTTGCCGGGACTTTACAAGAGACCCAGTACTTC
TRBV5-5	TRBD1	-	TRBJ1-3	CASSPPGTGGSGNTIYF	TGTGCCAGCAGCCCACCCGGGACAGGGGGCTCTGGAAACACCATATATTTT
TRBV2	-	few	TRBJ1-2	CASSVNPGTYGYTF	TGTGCCAGCAGTGTCAATCCGGGGACCTATGGCTACACCTTC
TRBV5-1	TRBD1	-	TRBJ2-3	CATSTGGTDTQYF	TGCGCCACCTCGACAGGGGGAACAGATACGCAGTATTTT
TRBV7-2	-	once	TRBJ1-1	CASSLVEGTEAFF	TGTGCCAGCAGCTTAGTAGAGGGGACTGAAGCTTTCTTT
TRBV2	-	-	TRBJ1-1	CASSELEDTEAFF	TGTGCCAGCAGTGAACTAGAGGACACTGAAGCTTTCTTT
TRBV3-1/TRBV3-2	-	-	TRBJ1-5	CASSQAGDGRTPQHF	TGTGCCAGCAGCCAAGCGGGGGACGGAAGAACGCCCCAGCATTTT
TRBV30	-	-	TRBJ2-3	CAWSGAHDSTDTQYF	TGTGCCTGGAGTGGGGCCCATGACTCCACAGATACGCAGTATTTT
TRBV24-1	-	-	TRBJ1-5	CATSEGPGNQPQHF	TGTGCCACCAGTGAAGGACCTGGCAATCAGCCCCAGCATTTT
TRBV5-1	-	-	TRBJ2-7	CASSLSPTEAYEQYF	TGCGCCAGCAGCCTCTCCCCGACAGAGGCCTACGAGCAGTACTTC